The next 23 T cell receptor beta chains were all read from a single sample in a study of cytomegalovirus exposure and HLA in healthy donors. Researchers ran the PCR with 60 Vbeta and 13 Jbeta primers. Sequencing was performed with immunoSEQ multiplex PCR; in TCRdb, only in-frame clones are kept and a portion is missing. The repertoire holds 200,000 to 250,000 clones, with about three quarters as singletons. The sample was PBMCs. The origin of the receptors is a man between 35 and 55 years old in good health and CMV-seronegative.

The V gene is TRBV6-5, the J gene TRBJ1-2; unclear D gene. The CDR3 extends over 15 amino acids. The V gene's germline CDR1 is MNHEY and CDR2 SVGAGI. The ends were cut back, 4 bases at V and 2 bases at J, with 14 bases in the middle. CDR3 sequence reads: CASSFNPNRNYGYTF. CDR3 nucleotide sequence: TGTGCCAGCAGTTTTAACCCTAATCGGAACTATGGCTACACCTTC.

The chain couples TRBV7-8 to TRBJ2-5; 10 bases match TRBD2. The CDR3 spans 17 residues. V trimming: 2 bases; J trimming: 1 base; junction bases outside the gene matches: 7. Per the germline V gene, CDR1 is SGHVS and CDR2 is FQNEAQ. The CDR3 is CASSLPASGSSQETQYF. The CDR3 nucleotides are TGTGCCAGCAGCTTACCGGCTAGCGGGAGTTCCCAAGAGACCCAGTACTTC.

CDR3 in DNA: TGTGCCAGCTCACCCCGTCGTGGGGAGGCCGGAGGAAACACCATATATTTT. Translating it yields CASSPRRGEAGGNTIYF. The V and J genes are TRBV18 and TRBJ1-3, with D unresolved. Trimming pared 3 bases from V and 4 bases from J, leaving 19 bases between. This CDR3 comprises 17 residues. Looked up from germline, CDR1 is KGHSH and CDR2 is LQKENI.

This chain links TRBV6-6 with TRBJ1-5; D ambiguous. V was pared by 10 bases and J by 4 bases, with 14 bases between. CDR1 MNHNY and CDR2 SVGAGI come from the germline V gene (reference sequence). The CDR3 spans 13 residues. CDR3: CATTMGRNQPQHF. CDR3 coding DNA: TGTGCCACTACCATGGGCAGAAATCAGCCCCAGCATTTT.

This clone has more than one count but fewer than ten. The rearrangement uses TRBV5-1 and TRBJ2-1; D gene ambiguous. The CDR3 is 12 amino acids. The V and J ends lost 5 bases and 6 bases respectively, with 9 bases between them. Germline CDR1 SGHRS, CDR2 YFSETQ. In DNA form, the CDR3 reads TGCGCCAGCAGTTTTCAGTTCAATGAGCAGTTCTTC. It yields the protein CASSFQFNEQFF. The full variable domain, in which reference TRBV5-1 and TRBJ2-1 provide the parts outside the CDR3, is KAGVTQTPRYLIKTRGQQVTLSCSPISGHRSVSWYQQTPGQGLQFLFEYFSETQRNKGNFPGRFSGRQFSNSRSEMNVSTLELGDSALYLCASSFQFNEQFFGPGTRLTVL.

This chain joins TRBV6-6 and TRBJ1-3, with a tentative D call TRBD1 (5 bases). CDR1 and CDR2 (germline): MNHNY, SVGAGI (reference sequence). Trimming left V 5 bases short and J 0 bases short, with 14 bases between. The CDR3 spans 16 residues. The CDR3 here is CASSGGTAHSGNTIYF. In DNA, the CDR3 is TGTGCCAGCAGTGGAGGGACGGCTCACTCTGGAAACACCATATATTTT.

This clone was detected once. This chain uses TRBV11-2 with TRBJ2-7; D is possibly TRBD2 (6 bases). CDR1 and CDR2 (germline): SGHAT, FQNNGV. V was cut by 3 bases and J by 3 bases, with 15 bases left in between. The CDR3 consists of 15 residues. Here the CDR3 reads CASSFSGGGIYEQYF. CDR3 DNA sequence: TGTGCCAGCAGCTTTTCCGGGGGAGGTATCTACGAGCAGTACTTC.

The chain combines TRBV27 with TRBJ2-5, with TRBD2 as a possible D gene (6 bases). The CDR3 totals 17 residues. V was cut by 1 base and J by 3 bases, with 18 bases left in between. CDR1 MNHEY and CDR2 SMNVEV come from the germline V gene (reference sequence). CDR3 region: CASSLWGAGPKKETQYF. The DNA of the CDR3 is TGTGCCAGCAGTTTATGGGGAGCGGGCCCAAAAAAAGAGACCCAGTACTTC.

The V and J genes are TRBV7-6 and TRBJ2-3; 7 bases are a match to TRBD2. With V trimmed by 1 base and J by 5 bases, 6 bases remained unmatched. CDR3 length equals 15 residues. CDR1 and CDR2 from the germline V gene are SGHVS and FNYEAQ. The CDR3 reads CASSLGGGREDTQYF. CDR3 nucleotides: TGTGCCAGCAGCTTAGGGGGAGGGCGGGAAGATACGCAGTATTTT.

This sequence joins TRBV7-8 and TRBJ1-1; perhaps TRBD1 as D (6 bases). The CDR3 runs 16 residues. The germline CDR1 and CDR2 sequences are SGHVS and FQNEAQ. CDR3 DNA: TGTGCTGCATCGCCGGCGGTGGGGGCTGTGAACACTGAAGCTTTCTTT. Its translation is CAASPAVGAVNTEAFF.

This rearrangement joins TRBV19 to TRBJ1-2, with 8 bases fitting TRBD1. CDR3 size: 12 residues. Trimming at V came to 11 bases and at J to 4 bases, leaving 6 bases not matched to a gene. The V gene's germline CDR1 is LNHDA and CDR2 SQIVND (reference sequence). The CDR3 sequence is CASRTGSYGYTF. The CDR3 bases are TGTGCCTCAAGGACAGGGAGCTATGGCTACACCTTC.

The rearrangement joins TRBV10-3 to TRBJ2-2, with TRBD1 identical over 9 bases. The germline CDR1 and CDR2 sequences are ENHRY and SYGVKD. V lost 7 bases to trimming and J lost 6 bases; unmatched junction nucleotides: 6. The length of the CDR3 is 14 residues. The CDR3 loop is CAIKGTGYAGELFF. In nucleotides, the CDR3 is TGTGCCATCAAAGGGACAGGGTATGCCGGGGAGCTGTTTTTT.

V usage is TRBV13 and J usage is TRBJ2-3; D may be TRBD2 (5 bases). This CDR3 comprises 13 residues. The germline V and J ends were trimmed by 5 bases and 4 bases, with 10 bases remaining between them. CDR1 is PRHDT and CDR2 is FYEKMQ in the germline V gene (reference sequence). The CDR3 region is CASSREEADTQYF. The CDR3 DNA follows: TGTGCCAGCAGCAGAGAGGAGGCAGATACGCAGTATTTT.

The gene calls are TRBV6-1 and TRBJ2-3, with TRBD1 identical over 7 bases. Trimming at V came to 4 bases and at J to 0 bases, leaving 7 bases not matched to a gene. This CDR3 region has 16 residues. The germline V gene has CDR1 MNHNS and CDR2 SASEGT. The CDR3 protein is CASSARQGFSTDTQYF. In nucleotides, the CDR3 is TGTGCCAGCAGTGCCCGACAGGGCTTTAGCACAGATACGCAGTATTTT.

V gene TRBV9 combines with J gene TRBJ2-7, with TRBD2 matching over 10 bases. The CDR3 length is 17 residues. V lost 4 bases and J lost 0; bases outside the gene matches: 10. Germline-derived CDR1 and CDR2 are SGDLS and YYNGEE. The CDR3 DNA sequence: TGTGCCAGCAGCCAATGGGGACTAGCGCCAAGCTCCTACGAGCAGTACTTC. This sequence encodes CASSQWGLAPSSYEQYF.

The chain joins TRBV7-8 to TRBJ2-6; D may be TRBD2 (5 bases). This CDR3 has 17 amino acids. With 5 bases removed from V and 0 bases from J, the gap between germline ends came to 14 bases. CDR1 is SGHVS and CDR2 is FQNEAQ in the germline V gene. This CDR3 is CASSPPSGISGANVLTF. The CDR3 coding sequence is TGTGCCAGCAGCCCCCCTTCGGGAATCTCTGGGGCCAACGTCCTGACTTTC.

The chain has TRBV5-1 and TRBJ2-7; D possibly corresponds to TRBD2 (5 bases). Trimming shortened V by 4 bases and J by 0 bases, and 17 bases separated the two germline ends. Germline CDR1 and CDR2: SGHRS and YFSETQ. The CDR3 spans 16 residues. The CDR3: CASSRRPSQSSYEQYF. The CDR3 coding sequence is TGCGCCAGCAGCCGGAGGCCTAGTCAAAGCTCCTACGAGCAGTACTTC.

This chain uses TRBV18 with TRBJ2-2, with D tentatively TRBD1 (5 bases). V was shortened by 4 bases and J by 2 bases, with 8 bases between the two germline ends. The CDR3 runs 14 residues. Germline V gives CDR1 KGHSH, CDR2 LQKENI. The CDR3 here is CASSRQGNTGELFF. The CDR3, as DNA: TGTGCCAGCTCACGGCAGGGAAACACCGGGGAGCTGTTTTTT.

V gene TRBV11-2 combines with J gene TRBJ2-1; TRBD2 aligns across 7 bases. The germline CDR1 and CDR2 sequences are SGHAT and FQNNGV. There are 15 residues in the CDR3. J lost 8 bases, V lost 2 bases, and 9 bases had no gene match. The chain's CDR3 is CASSLFAGVSYEQFF. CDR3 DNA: TGTGCCAGCAGCTTATTTGCGGGAGTCTCCTATGAGCAGTTCTTC.

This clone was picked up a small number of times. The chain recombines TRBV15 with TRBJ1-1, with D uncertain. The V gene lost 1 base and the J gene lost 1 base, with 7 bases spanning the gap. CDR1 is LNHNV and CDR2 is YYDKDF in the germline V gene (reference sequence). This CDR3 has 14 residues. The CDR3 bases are TGTGCCACCAGCAGAGGAGATACGAACACTGAAGCTTTCTTT. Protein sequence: CATSRGDTNTEAFF.

The chain's CDR3 is CASTDREGRSYGYTF. The CDR3 DNA follows: TGTGCCAGTACGGACAGGGAGGGTCGGAGCTATGGCTACACCTTC. The chain couples TRBV19 to TRBJ1-2, with 8 bases identical to TRBD1. V was pared by 7 bases and J by 4 bases, with 11 bases of the junction left unmatched. The CDR3 spans 15 residues. CDR1 and CDR2 from the germline V gene are LNHDA and SQIVND (reference sequence).

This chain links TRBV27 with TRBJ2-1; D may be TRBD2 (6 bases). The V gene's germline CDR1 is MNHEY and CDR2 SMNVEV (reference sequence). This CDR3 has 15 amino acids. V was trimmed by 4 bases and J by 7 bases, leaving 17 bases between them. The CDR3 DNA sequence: TGTGCCAGCAGTTCCACCGGGACTCTAAGGAATGAGCAGTTCTTC. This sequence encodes CASSSTGTLRNEQFF.

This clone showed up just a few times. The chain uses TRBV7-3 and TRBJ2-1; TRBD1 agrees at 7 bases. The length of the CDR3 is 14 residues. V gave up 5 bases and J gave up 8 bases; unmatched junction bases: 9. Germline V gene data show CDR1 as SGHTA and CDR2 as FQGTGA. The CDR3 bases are TGTGCCAGCAGCCCAGAGAGACAGGGCTATGAGCAGTTCTTC. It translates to CASSPERQGYEQFF.